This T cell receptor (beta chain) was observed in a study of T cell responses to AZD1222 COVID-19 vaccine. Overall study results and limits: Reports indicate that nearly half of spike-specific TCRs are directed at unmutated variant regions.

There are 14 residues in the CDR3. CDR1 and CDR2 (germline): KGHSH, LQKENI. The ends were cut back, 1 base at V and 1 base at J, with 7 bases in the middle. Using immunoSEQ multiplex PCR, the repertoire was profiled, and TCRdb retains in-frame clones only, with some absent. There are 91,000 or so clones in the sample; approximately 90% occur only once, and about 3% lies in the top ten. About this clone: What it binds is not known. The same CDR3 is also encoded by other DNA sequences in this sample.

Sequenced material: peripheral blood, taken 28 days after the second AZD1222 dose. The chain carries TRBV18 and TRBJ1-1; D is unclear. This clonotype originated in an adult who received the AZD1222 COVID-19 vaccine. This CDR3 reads CASSPQVGNTEAFF. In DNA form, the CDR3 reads TGTGCCAGCTCACCACAAGTGGGGAACACTGAAGCTTTCTTT.